These T cell receptor beta chains were read from a single sample in a study of control samples from healthy donors and cancer patients. TCRdb keeps only in-frame clones here, not all; method: immunoSEQ multiplex PCR. The sample carries 130,000 or so clones, approximately 87% recorded once. What was sequenced was blood. The receptors come from a young man in good health. Each CDR3 is given with its conserved first and last residue. A D gene is named only where the DNA matches it firmly. Clone size is shown for a subset of rows, as once, few, many or a class of expanded clone.

j_call: TRBJ2-7; v_call: TRBV14; d_call: TRBD1; clone_size: .; cdr3_length: 16; cdr3_nt: TGTGCCAGCAGCCAAAAGGACAGGGGACTCTCCTACGAGCAGTACTTC; cdr3_aa: CASSQKDRGLSYEQYF
j_call: TRBJ2-5; v_call: TRBV6-6; d_call: .; clone_size: .; cdr3_length: 15; cdr3_nt: TGTGCCAGCAGTGGGATAACAGGGCCGGGGGAGACCCAGTACTTC; cdr3_aa: CASSGITGPGETQYF
j_call: TRBJ1-1; v_call: TRBV7-9; d_call: .; clone_size: .; cdr3_length: 16; cdr3_nt: TGTGCCAGCAGCTTACATATAGGTGACCCGAACACTGAAGCTTTCTTT; cdr3_aa: CASSLHIGDPNTEAFF
j_call: TRBJ2-1; v_call: TRBV9; d_call: .; clone_size: few; cdr3_length: 16; cdr3_nt: TGTGCCAGCAGCGCCGCTCCTAGTGGGGGTTCGAATGAGCAGTTCTTC; cdr3_aa: CASSAAPSGGSNEQFF
j_call: TRBJ1-4; v_call: TRBV27; d_call: .; clone_size: .; cdr3_length: 14; cdr3_nt: TGTGCCAGCAGGGACCGCTCCCGAAATGAAAAACTGTTTTTT; cdr3_aa: CASRDRSRNEKLFF
j_call: TRBJ2-7; v_call: TRBV6-1; d_call: .; clone_size: .; cdr3_length: 12; cdr3_nt: TGTGCCAGCAGTGAAAACAGAAACGAGCAGTACTTC; cdr3_aa: CASSENRNEQYF
j_call: TRBJ2-3; v_call: TRBV3-1/TRBV3-2; d_call: .; clone_size: .; cdr3_length: 12; cdr3_nt: TGTGCCAGCAGCCAAGTTACAGATACGCAGTATTTT; cdr3_aa: CASSQVTDTQYF
j_call: TRBJ1-1; v_call: TRBV6-5; d_call: .; clone_size: .; cdr3_length: 14; cdr3_nt: TGTGCCAGCAGTCCGGGACCCTGGAACACTGAAGCTTTCTTT; cdr3_aa: CASSPGPWNTEAFF
j_call: TRBJ2-1; v_call: TRBV19; d_call: .; clone_size: .; cdr3_length: 16; cdr3_nt: TGTGCCAGTAGCGGAGACCCCTCTCGGGCCTACAATGAGCAGTTCTTC; cdr3_aa: CASSGDPSRAYNEQFF
j_call: TRBJ1-2; v_call: TRBV5-1; d_call: .; clone_size: .; cdr3_length: 14; cdr3_nt: TGCGCCAGCAGCTTGGATGGCAGAAACTATGGCTACACCTTC; cdr3_aa: CASSLDGRNYGYTF
j_call: TRBJ1-1; v_call: TRBV9; d_call: .; clone_size: .; cdr3_length: 12; cdr3_nt: TGTGCCAGCAGCGTAGCCCCAGGCCGAGCTTTCTTT; cdr3_aa: CASSVAPGRAFF
j_call: TRBJ1-5; v_call: TRBV2; d_call: TRBD1; clone_size: .; cdr3_length: 14; cdr3_nt: TGTGCCAGCAGCCAAACAGGGGGCAATCAGCCCCAGCATTTT; cdr3_aa: CASSQTGGNQPQHF
j_call: TRBJ2-5; v_call: TRBV5-1; d_call: .; clone_size: .; cdr3_length: 17; cdr3_nt: TGCGCCAGCAGCTTGGTTACACTCCGTTCCGACAAAGAGACCCAGTACTTC; cdr3_aa: CASSLVTLRSDKETQYF
j_call: TRBJ1-1; v_call: TRBV6-5; d_call: .; clone_size: .; cdr3_length: 13; cdr3_nt: TGTGCCAGCAGTTACTCCCAGACAGCCGAAGCTCTCTTT; cdr3_aa: CASSYSQTAEALF
j_call: TRBJ1-5; v_call: TRBV6-2/TRBV6-3; d_call: .; clone_size: few; cdr3_length: 16; cdr3_nt: TGTGCCAGCAGCGGCCTTGGGGGGGGCCCGAATCAGCCCCAGCATTTT; cdr3_aa: CASSGLGGGPNQPQHF
j_call: TRBJ1-6; v_call: TRBV5-1; d_call: .; clone_size: .; cdr3_length: 15; cdr3_nt: TGCGCCAGCAGCTTGGACGGGGGGGGAAATTCACCCCTCCACTTT; cdr3_aa: CASSLDGGGNSPLHF
j_call: TRBJ1-1; v_call: TRBV7-2; d_call: .; clone_size: .; cdr3_length: 14; cdr3_nt: TGTGCCAGCAGCCCGCAAGGGGGAGACACTGAAGCTTTCTTT; cdr3_aa: CASSPQGGDTEAFF
j_call: TRBJ1-2; v_call: TRBV12-3/TRBV12-4; d_call: .; clone_size: .; cdr3_length: 12; cdr3_nt: TGTGCCAGCAGTTTCGGTGGGGACGGCTACACCTTC; cdr3_aa: CASSFGGDGYTF
j_call: TRBJ1-2; v_call: TRBV19; d_call: .; clone_size: .; cdr3_length: 13; cdr3_nt: TGTGCCAGTAGCTCGACTTCGACCTATGGCTACACCTTC; cdr3_aa: CASSSTSTYGYTF